The 29 T cell receptor beta chains listed next were all sequenced from one sample in a study of blood T cell repertoires in COVID-19. Data came from immunoSEQ multiplex PCR; TCRdb stores just in-frame clones and leaves some out. This sample has roughly 19,000 clones, with around 88% found just once. Sequenced material: PBMCs or T cells enriched from blood (not recorded which). Receptors originate from a woman aged 25 to 45 who had recovered from COVID-19.

V is TRBV10-1 and J is TRBJ1-1; weak D call: TRBD1 (5 bases). V lost 9 bases, J lost 1 base, and 15 bases lay in between. CDR3 size: 14 residues. Germline loops: CDR1 WNHNN, CDR2 SYGVQD (reference sequence). The CDR3 coding sequence is TGCGCCAGGGGGGGGGTGGCAGAGAACACTGAAGCTTTCTTT. Its protein is CARGGVAENTEAFF.

The chain carries TRBV30 and TRBJ2-7; D perhaps matches TRBD1 (7 bases). Deletions cut 0 bases from V and 6 bases from J, with 15 bases between. The CDR3 has 14 amino acids. CDR1 GTSNPN and CDR2 SVGIG come from the germline V gene (reference sequence). CDR3 sequence reads: CAWSVQGGSLEQYF. In DNA form, the CDR3 reads TGTGCCTGGAGTGTCCAGGGGGGTTCTCTCGAGCAGTACTTC.

The J gene is TRBJ2-3, the V gene TRBV30, with 14 bases matching TRBD2. Trimming removed 2 bases from V and 10 bases from J; junction bases left unmatched: 11. Germline V gene lookup returns CDR1 GTSNPN and CDR2 SVGIG (reference sequence). CDR3 length: 16 amino acids. The CDR3 loop is CAWSRGTSGGPAAQYF. DNA for the CDR3: TGTGCCTGGAGTAGAGGGACTAGCGGGGGCCCCGCCGCGCAGTATTTT. Full variable domain (remainder filled in from reference TRBV30 and TRBJ2-3): SQTIHQWPATLVQPVGSPLSLECTVEGTSNPNLYWYRQAAGRGLQLLFYSVGIGQISSEVPQNLSASRPQDRQFILSSKKLLLSDSGFYLCAWSRGTSGGPAAQYFGPGTRLTVL.

This sequence joins TRBV11-2 and TRBJ1-5; maybe TRBD1 (5 bases). The CDR3 is 15 residues long. Germline values: CDR1 SGHAT, CDR2 FQNNGV. Trimming pared 4 bases from V and 3 bases from J, leaving 13 bases between. CDR3 residues: CASSSIPGFNQPQHF. In nucleotides, the CDR3 is TGTGCCAGCAGCTCGATCCCAGGGTTCAATCAGCCCCAGCATTTT.

The chain has TRBV13 and TRBJ2-7, with D perhaps matching TRBD1 (5 bases). The germline CDR1 and CDR2 sequences are PRHDT and FYEKMQ (reference sequence). The CDR3 is 14 residues long. V shed 2 bases and J shed 2 bases, with 10 bases lying between them. As DNA, the CDR3 is TGTGCCAGCAGCTTAACGGACAACCCCTACGAGCAGTACTTC. Encoded protein: CASSLTDNPYEQYF.

The chain recombines TRBV19 with TRBJ2-7, with 9 nucleotides matching TRBD1. The J segment lost 2 bases and the V segment lost 5 bases, leaving 7 bases of the junction unmatched. Germline-derived CDR1 and CDR2 are LNHDA and SQIVND (reference sequence). The CDR3 is 15 amino acids. DNA of the CDR3: TGTGCCAGTAGTGGGGCCGGGACAGGGACCTACGAGCAGTACTTC. The encoded protein is CASSGAGTGTYEQYF.

V is TRBV7-2 and J is TRBJ2-1; 9 nucleotides agree with TRBD2. This CDR3 spans 15 amino acids. Germline V lookup: CDR1 SGHTA, CDR2 FQGNSA. The junction had 7 bases not matched to a gene; V was cut back by 5 bases and J by 5 bases. CDR3 sequence reads: CASSAGTSLNNEQFF. DNA for the CDR3: TGTGCCAGCAGCGCTGGGACTAGCCTTAACAATGAGCAGTTCTTC.

The chain carries TRBV19 and TRBJ1-5, with D possibly matching TRBD1 (5 bases). The germline V gene encodes CDR1 LNHDA and CDR2 SQIVND (reference sequence). CDR3 size: 15 residues. V was pared by 7 bases and J by 4 bases, with 17 bases between. The DNA of the CDR3 is TGTGCCAGTACCGGGGCCGAGCGGGGAAATCAGCCCCAGCATTTT. This encodes CASTGAERGNQPQHF. The full variable domain, with the rest looked up from reference TRBV19 and TRBJ1-5, is DGGITQSPKYLFRKEGQNVTLSCEQNLNHDAMYWYRQDPGQGLRLIYYSQIVNDFQKGDIAEGYSVSREKKESFPLTVTSAQKNPTAFYLCASTGAERGNQPQHFGDGTRLSIL.

A few counts support this clone. This chain joins TRBV30 and TRBJ1-1; no clear D. The germline gives CDR1 GTSNPN, CDR2 SVGIG (reference sequence). The CDR3 is 8 residues long. The CDR3 loop reads CAAGEAFF. CDR3 DNA: TGTGCTGCGGGTGAAGCTTTCTTT.

The chain has TRBV4-3 and TRBJ1-4; 7 bases match TRBD1. The germline gives CDR1 LGHNA, CDR2 YSLEER. Trimming at V came to 4 bases and at J to 7 bases, leaving 9 bases not matched to a gene. This CDR3 region has 15 residues. The CDR3 DNA follows: TGCGCCAGCAGCCTGGGCAGGGGGTCTCTTGAAAAACTGTTTTTT. Translating gives CASSLGRGSLEKLFF.

The chain combines TRBV10-2 with TRBJ2-2, with D possibly matching TRBD1 (6 bases). CDR3 size: 13 residues. Trimming pared 5 bases from V and 7 bases from J, leaving 11 bases between. Germline V CDR1 and CDR2: WSHSY, SAAADI. The CDR3 region is CASSPDSLGELFF. Written as DNA, the CDR3 is TGCGCCAGCAGTCCGGACAGTCTCGGGGAGCTGTTTTTT.

V and J are TRBV2 and TRBJ1-4, with a weak D call TRBD1 (6 bases). Trimming left V 6 bases short and J 8 bases short, with 16 bases between. The V gene's germline CDR1 is SNHLY and CDR2 FYNNEI. This CDR3 region has 14 residues. The CDR3 loop is CASRNIQGEEKLFF. Here the CDR3 DNA reads TGTGCCAGCAGGAACATACAGGGTGAGGAAAAACTGTTTTTT.

This chain uses TRBV25-1 with TRBJ2-7, with TRBD1 matching over 7 bases. The V gene end was trimmed by 5 bases and the J gene end by 6 bases; junction bases not matched to a gene: 4. The CDR3 has 12 residues. Germline CDR1 and CDR2: MGHDK and SYGVNS. CDR3 amino acids: CASSRQGIEQYF. CDR3 nucleotides: TGTGCCAGCAGTCGACAGGGCATCGAGCAGTACTTC.

This chain connects TRBV30 to TRBJ2-5; 8 nucleotides align to TRBD1. The CDR3 spans 15 residues. Germline trimming cut 0 bases from V and 1 base from J; bases unmatched to any gene: 4. CDR1 GTSNPN and CDR2 SVGIG come from the germline V gene (reference sequence). The CDR3 reads CAWSVTRGLQETQYF. The CDR3 nucleotides read TGTGCCTGGAGTGTAACCAGGGGGCTCCAAGAGACCCAGTACTTC.

This rearrangement joins TRBV7-3 to TRBJ2-5, with 11 bases fitting TRBD2. V lost 4 bases, J lost 2 bases, and 6 bases stayed unmatched. Germline values: CDR1 SGHTA, CDR2 FQGTGA. This CDR3 spans 16 amino acids. The CDR3 bases are TGTGCCAGCAGCTCGGGACTAGCGGCCCCTCAAGAGACCCAGTACTTC. Residues: CASSSGLAAPQETQYF.

The chain joins TRBV30 to TRBJ1-2; D remains unclear. This CDR3 region has 12 residues. Deletions cut 0 bases from V and 5 bases from J, with 7 bases between. Germline lookup yields CDR1 GTSNPN and CDR2 SVGIG (reference sequence). The CDR3 nucleotides read TGTGCCTGGAGTGTGGGCCAGTATGGCTACACCTTC. Protein sequence: CAWSVGQYGYTF.

The chain has TRBV6-5 and TRBJ2-7, with 8 bases lining up with TRBD1. V lost 8 bases and J lost 6; bases outside the gene matches: 12. This CDR3 is 14 amino acids long. Germline assignment: CDR1 MNHEY and CDR2 SVGAGI. The CDR3 region is CASAKAGQALEQYF. CDR3 DNA: TGTGCCAGCGCTAAGGCGGGACAGGCGCTCGAGCAGTACTTC.

This clone was recorded only once. The rearrangement joins TRBV18 to TRBJ1-5; D not resolved. Germline CDR1 is KGHSH and CDR2 is LQKENI. The CDR3 spans 13 residues. Trimming pared 2 bases from V and 3 bases from J, leaving 5 bases between. The CDR3 is CASSPTNNQPQHF. CDR3 nucleotides: TGTGCCAGCTCACCAACAAACAATCAGCCCCAGCATTTT.

V gene TRBV5-1 combines with J gene TRBJ1-6; TRBD1 matches at 10 bases. The trim removed 0 bases at V and 7 bases at J, leaving 1 base unmatched. Per germline, CDR1 SGHRS and CDR2 YFSETQ. The CDR3 sequence is 15 residues long. The CDR3 is CASSLAGQGNSPLHF. CDR3 nucleotide sequence: TGCGCCAGCAGCTTGGCGGGACAGGGGAATTCACCCCTCCACTTT.

V usage is TRBV5-4 and J usage is TRBJ1-2, with 7 bases identical to TRBD1. V gave up 4 bases and J gave up 1 base; unmatched junction bases: 7. The CDR3 runs to 15 residues. CDR1 and CDR2 from the germline V gene are SGHNT and YYREEE (reference sequence). The CDR3 nucleotides are TGTGCCAGCAGCCCGGGACAGATAATTAACTATGGCTACACCTTC. Residues: CASSPGQIINYGYTF.

The chain has TRBV7-9 and TRBJ2-3; D may be TRBD2 (5 bases). The CDR3 has 16 residues. CDR1 is SEHNR and CDR2 is FQNEAQ in the germline V gene (reference sequence). V was shortened by 6 bases and J by 3 bases, with 19 bases between the two germline ends. CDR3 residues: CASSTEGLSVTDTQYF. The CDR3 DNA reads as TGTGCCAGCAGTACAGAGGGCCTATCCGTAACAGATACGCAGTATTTT.

V gene TRBV4-3 combines with J gene TRBJ2-5; tentatively, D is TRBD1 (5 bases). There are 14 residues in the CDR3. The ends were cut back, 1 base at V and 5 bases at J, with 11 bases in the middle. Per germline, CDR1 LGHNA and CDR2 YSLEER. The CDR3 protein is CASSQAGIGETQYF. The CDR3 DNA sequence: TGCGCCAGCAGCCAAGCAGGGATAGGCGAGACCCAGTACTTC.

The V and J genes are TRBV3-1 (or the pseudogene TRBV3-2) and TRBJ1-2; D is ambiguous. The CDR3 has 14 residues. Germline-derived CDR1 and CDR2 are LGHDT and YNNKEL (reference sequence). The V end lost 1 base, the J end lost 3 bases, and 9 bases lay between the germline ends. The CDR3 is CASSQVGGDYGYTF. In nucleotides, the CDR3 is TGTGCCAGCAGCCAAGTAGGAGGTGACTATGGCTACACCTTC.

This chain uses TRBV28 with TRBJ2-2; 7 nucleotides line up with TRBD2. CDR3 length equals 15 residues. V shed 6 bases and J 2 bases; nucleotides not matched to a gene: 6. Germline V CDR1 and CDR2: MDHEN, SYDVKM. The CDR3 reads CASRAAGPNTGELFF. The CDR3 DNA reads TGTGCCAGCAGGGCAGCGGGGCCAAACACCGGGGAGCTGTTTTTT.

This chain links TRBV6-2 or TRBV6-3 with TRBJ2-5; 7 bases align to TRBD2. Germline-derived CDR1 and CDR2 are MNHEY and SVGEGT. Trimming at V came to 5 bases and at J to 5 bases, leaving 14 bases not matched to a gene. This CDR3 region has 16 residues. DNA for the CDR3: TGTGCCAGCAGTATACCGCTGGGAGGGATTGGGGAGACCCAGTACTTC. It yields the protein CASSIPLGGIGETQYF.

The chain combines TRBV27 with TRBJ2-7; the D is unclear. Germline-derived CDR1 and CDR2 are MNHEY and SMNVEV (reference sequence). V was pared by 5 bases and J by 1 base, with 18 bases between. The CDR3 has 16 residues. The CDR3 sequence: CASSPLKSANSYEQYF. CDR3 coding DNA: TGTGCCAGCAGTCCCCTAAAGAGCGCTAATTCCTACGAGCAGTACTTC.

The V and J genes are TRBV27 and TRBJ2-1, with D possibly TRBD2 on 6 matching bases. The CDR3 runs to 16 residues. Per germline, CDR1 MNHEY and CDR2 SMNVEV (reference sequence). Trimming cost V 4 bases and J 3 bases, with 16 bases left between them. CDR3 sequence (DNA): TGTGCCAGCAGTTCGTTCAAGTGGGGGGACTACAATGAGCAGTTCTTC. This sequence encodes CASSSFKWGDYNEQFF.

The chain is built from TRBV6-2 or TRBV6-3 and TRBJ2-7; D perhaps matches TRBD1 (6 bases). The CDR3 runs to 16 residues. Per germline, CDR1 MNHEY and CDR2 SVGEGT. The V end lost 6 bases, the J end lost 5 bases, and 23 bases lay between the germline ends. CDR3 coding DNA: TGTGCCAGCAGCCTCACCATGGGTCAGGGGTTAAACGAGCAGTACTTC. Its translation is CASSLTMGQGLNEQYF.

The chain joins TRBV5-4 to TRBJ2-1, with 10 bases fitting TRBD1. This CDR3 has 15 amino acids. The germline gives CDR1 SGHNT, CDR2 YYREEE (reference sequence). V gave up 2 bases and J gave up 8 bases; unmatched junction bases: 7. The CDR3 spells CASSFRQGAGDEQFF. CDR3 bases: TGTGCCAGCAGCTTCCGACAGGGGGCCGGGGATGAGCAGTTCTTC.